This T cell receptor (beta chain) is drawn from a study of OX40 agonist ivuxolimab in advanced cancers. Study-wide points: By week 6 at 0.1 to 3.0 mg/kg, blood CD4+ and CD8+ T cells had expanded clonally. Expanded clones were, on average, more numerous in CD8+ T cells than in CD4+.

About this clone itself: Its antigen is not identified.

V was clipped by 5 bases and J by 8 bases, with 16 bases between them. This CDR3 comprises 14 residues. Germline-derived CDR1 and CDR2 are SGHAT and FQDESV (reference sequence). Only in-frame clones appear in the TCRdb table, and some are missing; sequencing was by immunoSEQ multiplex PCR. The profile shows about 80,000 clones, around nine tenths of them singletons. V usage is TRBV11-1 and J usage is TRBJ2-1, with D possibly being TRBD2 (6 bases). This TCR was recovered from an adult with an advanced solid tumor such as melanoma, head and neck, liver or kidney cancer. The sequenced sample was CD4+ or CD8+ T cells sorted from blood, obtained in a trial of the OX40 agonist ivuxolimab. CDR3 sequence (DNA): TGTGCCAGCAGCCCAGCGGGTGCGGGCCATGAGCAGTTCTTC. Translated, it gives CASSPAGAGHEQFF. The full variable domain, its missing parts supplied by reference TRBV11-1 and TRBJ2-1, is EAEVAQSPRYKITEKSQAVAFWCDPISGHATLYWYRQILGQGPELLVQFQDESVVDDSQLPKDRFSAERLKGVDSTLKIQPAELGDSAMYLCASSPAGAGHEQFFGPGTRLTVL.